This is a list of T cell receptor beta chains from one sample in a study of shared clonotypes between healthy human individuals. Sequenced by immunoSEQ multiplex PCR; TCRdb stores in-frame clones only, minus some. In the table there are 2 million to 3 million clones, 93% of which are singletons. Material: naive CD4+ T cells from PBMCs. The receptor source for this set is a man between 18 and 29 years old in good health. Some clones in this sample may be carry-over from other donors' samples. Both conserved end residues are part of each CDR3. Each record gives: D gene, J gene, V gene, clone size, CDR3 protein, CDR3 DNA. A D gene is named only where the DNA matches it firmly. Not all rows give a size; the values are once, few, many and, for expanded clones, a class.

NA	TRBJ2-2	TRBV6-1	NA	CASSEAQAGELFF	TGTGCCAGCAGTGAAGCCCAGGCCGGGGAGCTGTTTTTT
NA	TRBJ1-4	TRBV7-2	NA	CASSPRGTLGQTNEKLFF	TGTGCCAGCAGCCCCCGGGGTACCCTCGGGCAGACTAATGAAAAACTGTTTTTT
NA	TRBJ2-5	TRBV10-3	NA	CAIRDTGRETQYF	TGTGCCATCAGGGATACAGGGAGGGAGACCCAGTACTTC
NA	TRBJ1-4	TRBV7-9	once	CASSPDRLNEKLFF	TGTGCCAGCAGCCCTGACAGGCTTAATGAAAAACTGTTTTTT
NA	TRBJ2-1	TRBV28	NA	CASRASSYNEQFF	TGTGCCAGCAGGGCTAGCTCCTACAATGAGCAGTTCTTC
TRBD2	TRBJ2-5	TRBV6-5	once	CASSYGTSGSLETQYF	TGTGCCAGCAGTTACGGGACTAGCGGGAGTCTGGAGACCCAGTACTTC
NA	TRBJ2-1	TRBV11-2	NA	CASSLVKGSYNEQFF	TGTGCCAGCAGCTTAGTCAAGGGGTCCTACAATGAGCAGTTCTTC
NA	TRBJ1-1	TRBV30	NA	CAWRKNTEAFF	TGTGCCTGGAGGAAGAACACTGAAGCTTTCTTT
TRBD1	TRBJ2-5	TRBV28	NA	CASSWGQGGQTQYF	TGTGCCAGCAGTTGGGGACAGGGTGGACAGACCCAGTACTTC
NA	TRBJ1-1	TRBV18	NA	CASSPIQDTNTEAFF	TGTGCCAGCTCACCAATTCAGGATACCAACACTGAAGCTTTCTTT
NA	TRBJ2-7	TRBV6-5	NA	CASRSYSGAGYEQYF	TGTGCCAGCAGGTCTTACTCAGGGGCAGGCTACGAGCAGTACTTC
NA	TRBJ2-2	TRBV19	once	CASSIFSGELFF	TGTGCCAGTAGTATCTTTTCCGGGGAGCTGTTTTTT
TRBD1	TRBJ1-5	TRBV7-2	NA	CASSLPGQGGQPQHF	TGTGCCAGCAGCTTACCGGGACAGGGAGGACAGCCCCAGCATTTT
NA	TRBJ2-1	TRBV2	NA	CASSVRSSYNEQFF	TGTGCCAGCAGTGTGCGGAGCTCCTACAATGAGCAGTTCTTC
NA	TRBJ2-7	TRBV4-2	NA	CASRGKKDYVQTYEQYF	TGTGCCAGCAGGGGTAAGAAGGACTACGTCCAAACCTACGAGCAGTACTTC
TRBD1	TRBJ1-2	TRBV4-2	NA	CASSHEDRAEYYGYTF	TGTGCCAGCAGCCATGAGGACAGGGCCGAATACTATGGCTACACCTTC
TRBD2	TRBJ2-1	TRBV15	NA	CAPGGRGDNEQFF	TGTGCCCCGGGGGGGAGGGGGGACAATGAGCAGTTCTTC
TRBD1	TRBJ2-5	TRBV7-2	NA	CASSLGGQGARETQYF	TGTGCCAGCAGCTTAGGGGGACAGGGGGCTCGTGAGACCCAGTACTTC
NA	TRBJ2-3	TRBV15	NA	CATSRDPGTDTQYF	TGTGCCACCAGCAGAGACCCAGGGACGGATACGCAGTATTTT
NA	TRBJ1-1	TRBV5-1	NA	CASSLLRAETTEAFF	TGCGCCAGCAGCTTGCTTCGGGCGGAGACCACTGAAGCTTTCTTT
NA	TRBJ2-1	TRBV7-7	NA	CASSSLDSQTSEQFF	TGTGCCAGCAGCTCCTTGGACAGCCAGACGTCTGAGCAGTTCTTC
NA	TRBJ2-2	TRBV18	few	CASSLLRDIWDTGELFF	TGTGCCAGCTCACTACTAAGGGACATCTGGGACACCGGGGAGCTGTTTTTT
TRBD2	TRBJ2-1	TRBV9	NA	CASSPPGGPYNEQFF	TGTGCCAGCAGCCCCCCGGGAGGGCCATACAATGAGCAGTTCTTC
NA	TRBJ2-7	TRBV27	once	CASSFRQASYEQYF	TGTGCCAGCAGTTTTCGGCAGGCCTCCTACGAGCAGTACTTC
NA	TRBJ1-2	TRBV4-1	once	CASTPRRASYGYTF	TGCGCCAGCACCCCCAGACGCGCCTCCTATGGCTACACCTTC
NA	TRBJ2-7	TRBV7-2	NA	CASSLARESSYEQYF	TGTGCCAGCAGCTTAGCCCGGGAGAGCTCCTACGAGCAGTACTTC
TRBD1	TRBJ2-6	TRBV5-4	NA	CASSFFRDRGGTGANVLTF	TGTGCCAGCAGCTTCTTCCGGGACAGGGGAGGAACTGGGGCCAACGTCCTGACTTTC
NA	TRBJ2-2	TRBV4-3	NA	CASSQGYRRGTGELFF	TGCGCCAGCAGCCAAGGGTATCGCAGGGGCACCGGGGAGCTGTTTTTT
NA	TRBJ2-5	TRBV7-6	NA	CASSPRTGRGETQYF	TGTGCCAGCAGCCCGCGGACGGGGCGGGGAGAGACCCAGTACTTC
NA	TRBJ2-3	TRBV6-5	NA	CASSYSGGSTQYF	TGTGCCAGCAGTTACTCCGGCGGCAGTACGCAGTATTTT
TRBD1	TRBJ2-7	TRBV5-1	NA	CASSDGQGYEQYF	TGCGCCAGCAGCGACGGACAGGGTTACGAGCAGTACTTC
TRBD2	TRBJ2-1	TRBV7-9	NA	CASSSTLSGYNNEQFF	TGTGCCAGCAGCTCTACCCTTAGCGGGTATAACAATGAGCAGTTCTTC
TRBD2	TRBJ2-5	TRBV6-6	NA	CASSPQAGGPLETQYF	TGTGCCAGCAGTCCTCAAGCGGGAGGGCCGTTAGAGACCCAGTACTTC
NA	TRBJ1-5	TRBV19	NA	CASSKPRGGGGNQPQHF	TGTGCCAGTAGCAAACCAAGGGGTGGTGGCGGCAATCAGCCCCAGCATTTT
TRBD1	TRBJ1-2	TRBV7-8	once	CASSLGGKGASPPNYGYTF	TGTGCCAGCAGCTTAGGGGGTAAGGGGGCGAGTCCTCCTAACTATGGCTACACCTTC
TRBD1	TRBJ2-3	TRBV9	NA	CASSPMTGSSTDTQYF	TGTGCCAGCAGCCCCATGACAGGGTCTAGCACAGATACGCAGTATTTT
NA	TRBJ1-1	TRBV7-3	NA	CASSLKSRGAGTEAFF	TGTGCCAGCAGCTTAAAATCCCGGGGCGCAGGCACTGAAGCTTTCTTT
NA	TRBJ2-1	TRBV2	NA	CASSEGARGNEQFF	TGTGCCAGCAGTGAAGGGGCACGGGGCAATGAGCAGTTCTTC
NA	TRBJ2-1	TRBV19	NA	CASSARGALNEQFF	TGTGCCAGTAGTGCCCGAGGGGCCTTGAATGAGCAGTTCTTC
TRBD2	TRBJ2-3	TRBV5-1	once	CASSLGLAGRGRTDTQYF	TGCGCCAGCAGCTTGGGGCTAGCGGGGAGGGGCCGGACAGATACGCAGTATTTT
NA	TRBJ1-6	TRBV25-1	NA	CASSENDLRGSPLHF	TGTGCCAGCAGTGAGAACGACCTGAGAGGATCACCCCTCCACTTT
NA	TRBJ2-3	TRBV19	NA	CASSTPTTVPRQYF	TGTGCCAGTAGCACGCCCACGACAGTACCAAGGCAGTATTTT
NA	TRBJ1-1	TRBV2	NA	CASRERTVNTEAFF	TGTGCCAGCAGGGAGAGGACAGTGAACACTGAAGCTTTCTTT
NA	TRBJ2-7	TRBV14	NA	CASSQALAYEQYF	TGTGCCAGCAGCCAAGCTCTTGCCTACGAGCAGTACTTC
NA	TRBJ2-7	TRBV21-1	NA	CASSKLRVQGPSVPYEQYF	TGTGCCAGCAGCAAATTAAGGGTACAGGGACCATCCGTTCCCTACGAGCAGTACTTC
NA	TRBJ2-7	TRBV13	NA	CASGRILNYEQYF	TGTGCCAGTGGGCGGATCCTCAACTACGAGCAGTACTTC
NA	TRBJ2-3	TRBV6-6	NA	CASSTGDTQYF	TGTGCCAGCAGTACGGGAGATACGCAGTATTTT
NA	TRBJ2-7	TRBV7-9	NA	CASSLAVQSGEQYF	TGTGCCAGCAGCTTAGCGGTCCAGTCGGGCGAGCAGTACTTC
TRBD2	TRBJ2-1	TRBV11-3	NA	CASSLVSGGPHEQFF	TGTGCCAGCAGCTTAGTTTCGGGAGGGCCCCATGAGCAGTTCTTC
NA	TRBJ1-4	TRBV28	NA	CASSLLGTLGEKLFF	TGTGCCAGCAGTTTATTAGGGACTTTGGGGGAAAAACTGTTTTTT
TRBD2	TRBJ2-7	TRBV29-1	NA	CSVQELAGVGEQYF	TGCAGCGTTCAGGAGCTAGCGGGAGTAGGCGAGCAGTACTTC
NA	TRBJ1-4	TRBV9	NA	CASSVGDSQFLNEKLFF	TGTGCCAGCAGCGTAGGAGACAGCCAGTTTCTGAATGAAAAACTGTTTTTT
NA	TRBJ1-2	TRBV10-3	NA	CAISEFVGETNYGYTF	TGTGCCATCAGTGAGTTTGTGGGGGAAACTAACTATGGCTACACCTTC
TRBD2	TRBJ2-1	TRBV7-3	NA	CASSLQGPPTSGGNNEQFF	TGTGCCAGCAGCTTACAGGGCCCCCCAACTAGCGGGGGTAACAATGAGCAGTTCTTC